The 28 T cell receptor beta chains below were found in one sample sequenced in a study of cytomegalovirus exposure and HLA in healthy donors. Primers: 60 Vbeta forward and 13 Jbeta reverse. Method: immunoSEQ multiplex PCR; TCRdb's copy keeps in-frame clones and lacks some. The data contain 120,000 or so clones, 78% of them singletons. Sequencing was done on a sample of PBMCs. The receptors were sampled from a woman in her thirties or forties in good health and CMV-seronegative.

The chain joins TRBV6-5 to TRBJ2-7, with a weak D call TRBD2 (7 bases). Germline V CDR1 and CDR2: MNHEY, SVGAGI. V lost 9 bases and J 1 base, leaving 13 bases between the germline ends. The CDR3 totals 13 residues. In nucleotides, the CDR3 is TGTGCCAGAAAGGGGGGGCGGTCCTACGAGCAGTACTTC. Residues: CARKGGRSYEQYF.

The chain is built from TRBV9 and TRBJ2-1; TRBD2 matches at 7 bases. There are 14 residues in the CDR3. V dropped 0 bases and J dropped 6; count of bases not matched to a gene: 3. CDR1 and CDR2 (germline): SGDLS, YYNGEE. CDR3 nucleotides: TGTGCCAGCAGCGTAGGGGGAGGGACCAATGAGCAGTTCTTC. As protein: CASSVGGGTNEQFF.

This chain links TRBV6-5 with TRBJ2-2; 7 bases match TRBD2. The junction had 6 bases not matched to a gene; V was cut back by 2 bases and J by 3 bases. The CDR3 extends over 16 amino acids. Looked up from germline, CDR1 is MNHEY and CDR2 is SVGAGI. CDR3 in amino acids: CASSYRSSGYTGELFF. CDR3 DNA: TGTGCCAGCAGTTACCGTTCTAGCGGATACACCGGGGAGCTGTTTTTT.

The gene calls are TRBV9 and TRBJ1-4; D perhaps matches TRBD1 (5 bases). Germline CDR1 SGDLS, CDR2 YYNGEE. The CDR3 has 16 residues. V gave up 0 bases and J gave up 2 bases, with 11 bases separating them. As DNA, the CDR3 is TGTGCCAGCAGCGTAGTGGGGCTTACCACTAATGAAAAACTGTTTTTT. The encoded protein is CASSVVGLTTNEKLFF.

The gene calls are TRBV28 and TRBJ2-7, with a possible D match to TRBD1 (6 bases). Germline CDR1 is MDHEN and CDR2 is SYDVKM. Trimming cost V 3 bases and J 3 bases, with 12 bases left between them. The CDR3 is made up of 14 amino acids. CDR3 sequence reads: CASSLQGRYYEQYF. CDR3 sequence (DNA): TGTGCCAGCAGTTTGCAGGGGAGATACTACGAGCAGTACTTC. Full variable domain (missing parts from reference TRBV28 and TRBJ2-7): DVKVTQSSRYLVKRTGEKVFLECVQDMDHENMFWYRQDPGLGLRLIYFSYDVKMKEKGDIPEGYSVSREKKERFSLILESASTNQTSMYLCASSLQGRYYEQYFGPGTRLTVT.

The V and J genes are TRBV10-3 and TRBJ2-3, with D maybe TRBD2 (6 bases). V was trimmed by 6 bases and J by 2 bases, leaving 12 bases between them. The CDR3 loop spans 14 amino acids. Per the germline V gene, CDR1 is ENHRY and CDR2 is SYGVKD. The chain's CDR3 is CAIRAGLHTDTQYF. CDR3 DNA sequence: TGTGCCATCAGAGCGGGCTTACACACAGATACGCAGTATTTT.

This sequence joins TRBV7-3 and TRBJ2-5; TRBD1 matches 7 bases. Germline V gene sequence: CDR1 SGHTA, CDR2 FQGTGA. Trimming cost V 8 bases and J 2 bases; bases outside gene matches: 5. The CDR3 is 13 amino acids. The CDR3 here is CASSQGQQETQYF. DNA of the CDR3: TGTGCCAGCTCGCAGGGACAGCAAGAGACCCAGTACTTC.

A few counts support this clone. This chain uses TRBV29-1 with TRBJ2-4; TRBD2 matches at 8 bases. Germline CDR1 is SQVTM and CDR2 is ANQGSEA. The CDR3 runs 13 residues. The junction had 7 bases not matched to a gene; V was cut back by 3 bases and J by 9 bases. The CDR3 region is CSVDGGTRGIQYF. In DNA, the CDR3 is TGCAGCGTTGATGGGGGGACTAGGGGCATTCAGTACTTC.

This clone was seen a few times. This sequence joins TRBV9 and TRBJ2-1, with 7 positions matching TRBD2. This CDR3 is 15 amino acids long. V lost 4 bases, J lost 8 bases, and 12 bases stayed unmatched. Germline CDR1 is SGDLS and CDR2 is YYNGEE. CDR3 protein: CASSSLGTAGDEQFF. In nucleotides, the CDR3 is TGTGCCAGCAGCTCCCTCGGGACCGCGGGGGATGAGCAGTTCTTC.

J is TRBJ2-7 and V is TRBV19, with TRBD1 matching over 8 bases. Germline lookup yields CDR1 LNHDA and CDR2 SQIVND (reference sequence). The CDR3 has 11 residues. Unmatched junction bases numbered 4, after V lost 9 bases and J lost 6 bases. The CDR3 loop reads CARRQGPEQYF. CDR3 nucleotide sequence: TGTGCCAGAAGACAGGGGCCCGAGCAGTACTTC.

The chain links TRBV28 to TRBJ1-5; possibly TRBD1 for D (6 bases). The germline CDR1 and CDR2 sequences are MDHEN and SYDVKM. The CDR3 has 15 residues. V shed 3 bases and J shed 2 bases, with 11 bases lying between them. CDR3 nucleotide sequence: TGTGCCAGCAGTTTTTTACAGGGAGGCAATCAGCCCCAGCATTTT. Translating gives CASSFLQGGNQPQHF.

V gene TRBV7-2 combines with J gene TRBJ1-5; D unresolved. Trimming took off 7 bases at V and 0 bases at J, with 22 bases between the two ends. The CDR3 is 18 residues long. Germline V CDR1 and CDR2: SGHTA, FQGNSA. CDR3 in amino acids: CASKPSGVGSYSNQPQHF. The CDR3 DNA reads TGTGCCAGCAAACCAAGCGGGGTAGGGTCTTATAGCAATCAGCCCCAGCATTTT.

This clone was counted between two and nine times. The chain combines TRBV19 with TRBJ1-1; 8 bases line up with TRBD1. Per the germline V gene, CDR1 is LNHDA and CDR2 is SQIVND (reference sequence). The length of the CDR3 is 15 residues. Trimming took 5 bases from V and 0 from J; bases not matched to a gene: 5. CDR3 protein: CASSLQGAMNTEAFF. The CDR3 DNA follows: TGTGCCAGTAGTCTGCAGGGGGCGATGAACACTGAAGCTTTCTTT.

The genes are TRBV18 and TRBJ1-4; D perhaps matches TRBD1 (5 bases). Trimming took off 2 bases at V and 4 bases at J, with 11 bases between the two ends. Looked up from germline, CDR1 is KGHSH and CDR2 is LQKENI. This CDR3 comprises 15 residues. The DNA for the CDR3 is TGTGCCAGCTCACCAGGGGCAGGGCGTAATGAAAAACTGTTTTTT. Its translation is CASSPGAGRNEKLFF.

The chain employs TRBV27 and TRBJ2-4, with D perhaps TRBD1 (5 bases). V gave up 0 bases and J gave up 9 bases, with 9 bases separating them. Germline V gene data show CDR1 as MNHEY and CDR2 as SMNVEV (reference sequence). The CDR3 contains 13 residues. The CDR3 bases are TGTGCCAGCAGTTTATCTAGTCAGGGCATTCAGTACTTC. This codes for CASSLSSQGIQYF.

In its sample, this clone was seen a few times. The V and J genes are TRBV15 and TRBJ1-2; the D is unclear. V lost 7 bases to trimming and J lost 7 bases, with 22 bases between them. The CDR3 contains 15 residues. The germline gives CDR1 LNHNV, CDR2 YYDKDF (reference sequence). CDR3 in DNA: TGTGCCACCAACCCGAGTGGTTCCCCACTATCTGGCTACACCTTC. As protein: CATNPSGSPLSGYTF. The variable domain in full, with the rest retrieved from reference TRBV15 and TRBJ1-2, is DAMVIQNPRYQVTQFGKPVTLSCSQTLNHNVMYWYQQKSSQAPKLLFHYYDKDFNNEADTPDNFQSRRPNTSFCFLDIRSPGLGDTAMYLCATNPSGSPLSGYTFGSGTRLTVV.

The chain links TRBV7-9 to TRBJ1-1, with D possibly matching TRBD1 (6 bases). CDR1 is SEHNR and CDR2 is FQNEAQ in the germline V gene (reference sequence). V was pared by 5 bases and J by 0 bases, with 10 bases between. The CDR3 is 14 residues long. The CDR3 DNA is TGTGCCAGCAGCCCTGGGACATTGAACACTGAAGCTTTCTTT. As protein: CASSPGTLNTEAFF.

In this sample, this clone turned up a few times. The chain employs TRBV5-1 and TRBJ1-4, with 9 bases matching TRBD1. This CDR3 contains 13 residues. Per the germline V gene, CDR1 is SGHRS and CDR2 is YFSETQ. The V segment lost 5 bases and the J segment 6 bases; nucleotides outside the gene matches: 2. CDR3 residues: CASRRTGDEKLFF. CDR3 sequence (DNA): TGCGCCAGCAGACGGACAGGGGATGAAAAACTGTTTTTT.

The rearrangement joins TRBV5-4 to TRBJ2-7; 7 nucleotides line up with TRBD1. The CDR3 is 15 amino acids. V was pared by 3 bases and J by 8 bases, with 14 bases of the junction left unmatched. From germline, CDR1 is SGHNT and CDR2 YYREEE (reference sequence). The CDR3 sequence: CASSSPKDRDAKQYF. The CDR3 DNA sequence: TGTGCCAGCAGCTCCCCCAAAGACAGGGACGCAAAGCAGTACTTC.

This clone was observed a single time. V usage is TRBV7-3 and J usage is TRBJ2-7, with TRBD2 matching over 10 bases. The CDR3 runs to 13 residues. The ends lost 8 bases at V and 8 bases at J; junction bases unmatched: 9. The germline gives CDR1 SGHTA, CDR2 FQGTGA. In nucleotides, the CDR3 is TGTGCCAGCGGGCGAGCGGGAGGGGACAAGCAGTACTTC. The encoded protein is CASGRAGGDKQYF.

The chain couples TRBV5-1 to TRBJ2-1; 13 bases map to TRBD2. This CDR3 comprises 18 residues. Germline-derived CDR1 and CDR2 are SGHRS and YFSETQ. J lost 1 base, V lost 1 base, and 5 bases had no gene match. The CDR3 DNA reads TGCGCCAGCAGCTTGCCGGGACTAGCGGGGCGGTCCTACAATGAGCAGTTCTTC. Residues: CASSLPGLAGRSYNEQFF.

The chain links TRBV29-1 to TRBJ1-4, with 7 bases lining up with TRBD1. Trimming took 7 bases from V and 8 from J; bases not matched to a gene: 13. The CDR3 extends over 14 amino acids. Germline CDR1 and CDR2: SQVTM and ANQGSEA. The CDR3: CSARTNWDSEKLFF. CDR3 in DNA: TGCAGCGCCAGAACAAACTGGGACAGCGAAAAACTGTTTTTT.

The V call is TRBV2, the J call TRBJ2-7; 10 bases agree with TRBD1. The CDR3 length is 13 residues. Trimming at V came to 6 bases and at J to 4 bases, leaving 3 bases not matched to a gene. In germline, CDR1 is SNHLY, CDR2 FYNNEI. This CDR3 reads CASSGDRGYEQYF. CDR3 DNA: TGTGCCAGCAGCGGGGACAGGGGATACGAGCAGTACTTC.

This clone has a single count. V usage is TRBV5-1 and J usage is TRBJ2-7; 9 bases are shared with TRBD2. Per the germline V gene, CDR1 is SGHRS and CDR2 is YFSETQ. This CDR3 region has 15 residues. V shed 1 base and J 6 bases; nucleotides not matched to a gene: 8. The CDR3 coding sequence is TGCGCCAGCAGCTTGACTAGCGGGCTCCTCCGCGAGCAGTACTTC. This translates into CASSLTSGLLREQYF.

The chain uses TRBV19 and TRBJ1-4; 10 nucleotides match TRBD1. J lost 6 bases, V lost 1 base, and 2 bases had no gene match. Per germline, CDR1 LNHDA and CDR2 SQIVND (reference sequence). CDR3 size: 15 residues. The CDR3 loop reads CASSIGQGADEKLFF. As DNA, the CDR3 is TGTGCCAGTAGTATAGGACAGGGGGCGGATGAAAAACTGTTTTTT. Complete variable domain (other parts from reference TRBV19 and TRBJ1-4): DGGITQSPKYLFRKEGQNVTLSCEQNLNHDAMYWYRQDPGQGLRLIYYSQIVNDFQKGDIAEGYSVSREKKESFPLTVTSAQKNPTAFYLCASSIGQGADEKLFFGSGTQLSVL.

This clone was recorded only once. The chain uses TRBV2 and TRBJ2-5; 10 bases are shared with TRBD1. After removal of 6 bases from V and 4 bases from J, the junction contained 8 bases not matched to a gene. The V gene's germline CDR1 is SNHLY and CDR2 FYNNEI. This CDR3 has 15 residues. The CDR3 nucleotides read TGTGCCAGCAGGGACCGGACAGGGGGAGGAGAGACCCAGTACTTC. Its protein product is CASRDRTGGGETQYF.

The CDR3 DNA sequence: TGTGCCAGTAGTTACAGGGCCCCCGGAAACACCATATATTTT. Translation: CASSYRAPGNTIYF. This chain links TRBV19 with TRBJ1-3; D might be TRBD1 (6 bases). From germline, CDR1 is LNHDA and CDR2 SQIVND (reference sequence). CDR3 length: 14 amino acids. Trimming left V 5 bases short and J 4 bases short, with 12 bases between.

J is TRBJ2-3 and V is TRBV2, with D possibly matching TRBD1 (6 bases). V was cut by 3 bases and J by 2 bases, with 15 bases left in between. CDR3 length equals 16 residues. Germline CDR1 SNHLY, CDR2 FYNNEI. The CDR3: CASSDRWDTLTDTQYF. The CDR3 nucleotides are TGTGCCAGCAGTGATAGATGGGACACCCTCACAGATACGCAGTATTTT. Looking up the rest from reference TRBV2 and TRBJ2-3 gives the full variable domain: EPEVTQTPSHQVTQMGQEVILRCVPISNHLYFYWYRQILGQKVEFLVSFYNNEISEKSEIFDDQFSVERPDGSNFTLKIRSTKLEDSAMYFCASSDRWDTLTDTQYFGPGTRLTVL.